This T cell receptor (beta chain) was identified in a study of shared clonotypes between healthy human individuals. This clone was observed once. CD45RO negativity and positive selection for CCR7 defined naive CD8 cells, a population that excluded terminally differentiated effector memory CD45RA+ cells. Only Caucasian adults living in Nashville, Tennessee made up the donor group. Assay: immunoSEQ multiplex PCR; the TCRdb copy retains only in-frame clones and omits some. The data contain 660,000 or so clones, 90% to 97% of them singletons. The clonotype originates from a woman in her twenties or thirties in good health. Material for sequencing was naive CD8+ T cells sorted from blood.

CDR3 sequence: CASSLEGRGQGGYTF. CDR3 nucleotide sequence: TGCGCCAGCAGCTTGGAGGGCAGGGGGCAGGGTGGCTACACCTTC. The V and J genes are TRBV5-1 and TRBJ1-2, with 8 positions matching TRBD1. J lost 7 bases, V lost 0 bases, and 8 bases had no gene match. Per germline, CDR1 SGHRS and CDR2 YFSETQ. The CDR3 has 15 residues. The whole variable domain, remainder taken from reference TRBV5-1 and TRBJ1-2, is KAGVTQTPRYLIKTRGQQVTLSCSPISGHRSVSWYQQTPGQGLQFLFEYFSETQRNKGNFPGRFSGRQFSNSRSEMNVSTLELGDSALYLCASSLEGRGQGGYTFGSGTRLTVV.